This T cell receptor beta chain appears in the sequencing data of a study of T cell repertoires in cytomegalovirus infection (dated by TCRdb to the late 2010s). Study-level background: Because public TCR beta signatures pointed to carriage of CMV infection together with the matching HLA type, the HLA type of each donor mattered for the analysis. Overall study outcomes, separate from this receptor: In both this cohort and an independent roughly 360-donor cohort, the cumulative frequency of public TCR beta family members distinguished carriers of CMV infection plus the relevant HLA type. In the ex vivo response, HLA-C-restricted CMV-specific TCR beta clonotypes were dominant, and in two of eight donors the single most frequent clonotype came from this HLA-C-restricted group.

The reads were generated on an Illumina HiSeq 1500. Using fastp at Q25 and MiXCR, TCRdb reprocessed the public reads and kept productive beta chains. Entries are consolidated by CDR3 protein sequence, retaining the most common genes and DNA. In all, the sample holds fewer than 550,000 distinct CDR3 sequences, and around a quarter of those were seen once. The top ten clonotypes cover over 10% of the sample. The CDR3 numbers 16 residues from cysteine through phenylalanine. Here the CDR3 DNA is all that survives: 48 bases in frame from base 1. V is clipped by 5 bases and J by 4 bases, and the sequence between their germline boundaries is 19 bases long. The germline V gene (reference sequence) gives CDR1 as SEHNR and CDR2 as FQNEAQ. In regard to this clonotype: Its binding antigen is unknown. Base qualities are not provided; no much larger clone lies one nucleotide away.

This clonotype originated in a human donor in good health (CMV status not recorded). Some clones in this sample may be carry-over from other donors' samples. The V and J segments used are TRBV7-9 and TRBJ2-3; TRBD2 is possibly the D segment (6 matching bases). The sample was PBMCs. The nucleotide sequence is TGTGCCAGCAGCCCCGGACTATCCTTCAGCGCAGATACGCAGTATTTT. It specifies CASSPGLSFSADTQYF.